These 21 T cell receptor beta chains were all obtained from the same sample, sequenced in a study of blood T cell repertoires in COVID-19. The table came from immunoSEQ multiplex PCR; TCRdb's copy has only in-frame clones and leaves some out. The sample lists about 230,000 clones; approximately 82% were seen once. Source material: peripheral blood. These receptors were collected from a woman aged 40-49 years who had recovered from COVID-19.

V gene TRBV7-2 combines with J gene TRBJ1-1, with D hard to call. The CDR3 totals 12 residues. V lost 5 bases to trimming and J lost 4 bases, with 8 bases between them. The V gene's germline CDR1 is SGHTA and CDR2 FQGNSA. The CDR3 region is CASSPRRTEAFF. The DNA for the CDR3 is TGTGCCAGCAGCCCGCGCCGCACTGAAGCTTTCTTT.

This clone was recorded a few times. This sequence joins TRBV2 and TRBJ2-3; a possible D gene is TRBD2 (6 bases). This CDR3 is 13 amino acids long. The V gene lost 6 bases and the J gene lost 5 bases, with 12 bases spanning the gap. Germline loops: CDR1 SNHLY, CDR2 FYNNEI. DNA for the CDR3: TGTGCCAGCAGCCGGACTAATGGAGATACGCAGTATTTT. Protein sequence: CASSRTNGDTQYF.

V is TRBV12-3 or TRBV12-4 and J is TRBJ1-2, with a weak D call TRBD1 (5 bases). The CDR3 has 13 residues. V shed 6 bases and J shed 4 bases, with 12 bases lying between them. CDR3 bases: TGTGCCAGCAGCCCCGACAGCCCCTATGGCTACACCTTC. This translates into CASSPDSPYGYTF.

J is TRBJ2-3 and V is TRBV7-2; 8 bases agree with TRBD2. This CDR3 contains 16 residues. V lost 5 bases, J lost 0 bases, and 7 bases stayed unmatched. Germline CDR1 is SGHTA and CDR2 is FQGNSA. The CDR3 is CASSVSGAASTDTQYF. Here the CDR3 DNA reads TGTGCCAGCAGCGTTAGCGGGGCTGCTAGCACAGATACGCAGTATTTT.

The chain combines TRBV5-6 with TRBJ2-5; 8 bases align to TRBD1. The CDR3 contains 15 residues. Germline loops: CDR1 SGHDT, CDR2 YYEEEE. V trimming: 3 bases; J trimming: 4 bases; junction bases outside the gene matches: 8. The CDR3 region has the DNA TGTGCCAGCAGCTCCGACAGGGGCCGGGGAGAGACCCAGTACTTC. Its translation: CASSSDRGRGETQYF.

This clone was counted between two and nine times. The chain is built from TRBV4-1 and TRBJ2-7, with a possible D match to TRBD1 (6 bases). V lost 0 bases and J 6 bases, leaving 15 bases between the germline ends. Germline V gene sequence: CDR1 MGHRA, CDR2 YSYEKL. This CDR3 region has 15 residues. The CDR3 sequence is CASSQEHRVDREQYF. The CDR3 bases are TGCGCCAGCAGCCAAGAGCACAGGGTTGATCGCGAGCAGTACTTC.

The chain links TRBV27 to TRBJ2-5; TRBD1 agrees at 7 bases. Trimming cost V 2 bases and J 3 bases; bases outside gene matches: 0. The CDR3 has 13 residues. CDR1 MNHEY and CDR2 SMNVEV come from the germline V gene (reference sequence). DNA of the CDR3: TGTGCCAGCAGTTTAACAGGGGAAGAGACCCAGTACTTC. Translating it yields CASSLTGEETQYF.

CDR3 in DNA: TGTGCCAGTAGACCCGGGACAGGGTATCAGCCCCAGCATTTT. It translates to CASRPGTGYQPQHF. The gene calls are TRBV19 and TRBJ1-5; 9 positions match TRBD1. The germline gives CDR1 LNHDA, CDR2 SQIVND (reference sequence). The V and J ends lost 6 bases and 5 bases, in that order; junction bases with no gene match: 5. This CDR3 is built from 14 residues. Full variable domain (outside the CDR3, taken from reference TRBV19 and TRBJ1-5): DGGITQSPKYLFRKEGQNVTLSCEQNLNHDAMYWYRQDPGQGLRLIYYSQIVNDFQKGDIAEGYSVSREKKESFPLTVTSAQKNPTAFYLCASRPGTGYQPQHFGDGTRLSIL.

This chain connects TRBV6-1 to TRBJ2-1; 10 nucleotides agree with TRBD2. Per germline, CDR1 MNHNS and CDR2 SASEGT. The CDR3 has 14 residues. The trim removed 3 bases at V and 12 bases at J, leaving 8 bases unmatched. The CDR3 sequence is CASSDKSGGAGQFF. DNA for the CDR3: TGTGCCAGCAGTGACAAAAGCGGGGGGGCCGGGCAGTTCTTC.

This chain connects TRBV7-2 to TRBJ2-2; D remains unclear. Germline V CDR1 and CDR2: SGHTA, FQGNSA. This CDR3 has 14 residues. Trimming stripped 4 bases from V and 2 bases from J, with 8 bases between. The CDR3 spells CASSSDSNTGELFF. CDR3 DNA sequence: TGTGCCAGCAGCTCCGACTCCAACACCGGGGAGCTGTTTTTT.

The V gene is TRBV3-1 (or the pseudogene TRBV3-2), the J gene TRBJ1-3, with TRBD1 matching over 7 bases. Germline lookup yields CDR1 LGHDT and CDR2 YNNKEL (reference sequence). The CDR3 spans 14 residues. V shed 7 bases and J 0 bases; nucleotides not matched to a gene: 3. This CDR3 is CASTTGDSGNTIYF. CDR3 bases: TGTGCCAGCACCACAGGGGACTCTGGAAACACCATATATTTT.

The rearrangement uses TRBV18 and TRBJ2-1; 8 bases fit TRBD2. V was clipped by 3 bases and J by 9 bases; unmatched bases: 10. The CDR3 spans 15 residues. Germline V gives CDR1 KGHSH, CDR2 LQKENI. This CDR3 reads CASSPDRAGGSEQFF. The CDR3 DNA follows: TGTGCCAGCTCACCTGATCGGGCGGGGGGAAGTGAGCAGTTCTTC.

The genes are TRBV18 and TRBJ2-5; D gene uncertain. Germline lookup yields CDR1 KGHSH and CDR2 LQKENI. V lost 0 bases and J 5 bases, leaving 10 bases between the germline ends. The CDR3 runs to 14 residues. CDR3 loop: CASSPPAGWETQYF. For the CDR3, the DNA is TGTGCCAGCTCACCACCCGCAGGCTGGGAGACCCAGTACTTC.

V usage is TRBV19 and J usage is TRBJ2-6; perhaps TRBD2 as D (6 bases). V was pared by 9 bases and J by 4 bases, with 16 bases between. Germline assignment: CDR1 LNHDA and CDR2 SQIVND (reference sequence). The CDR3 contains 15 residues. Here the CDR3 DNA reads TGTGCCAGCTGGGACTGGCTAGGCGGGGCCAACGTCCTGACTTTC. As protein: CASWDWLGGANVLTF.

For this clone: Other DNA sequences in this specimen translate into the identical CDR3. The V call is TRBV5-1, the J call TRBJ2-5; TRBD2 might be the D (6 bases). Trimming cost V 2 bases and J 4 bases, with 6 bases left between them. The germline CDR1 and CDR2 sequences are SGHRS and YFSETQ. The CDR3 runs to 12 residues. In DNA, the CDR3 is TGCGCCAGCAGCTTAGCGGGAGAGACCCAGTACTTC. This sequence encodes CASSLAGETQYF.

The gene calls are TRBV7-2 and TRBJ2-1, with 12 positions matching TRBD2. The CDR3 consists of 16 residues. V shed 1 base and J 7 bases; nucleotides not matched to a gene: 5. The germline V gene has CDR1 SGHTA and CDR2 FQGNSA. The CDR3 DNA reads as TGTGCCAGCAGCTTAGGGCCACTAGCGGGGGGAAATGAGCAGTTCTTC. As protein: CASSLGPLAGGNEQFF.

The rearrangement uses TRBV5-8 and TRBJ1-5; D ambiguous. The CDR3 loop spans 14 amino acids. V lost 0 bases and J lost 0, with 4 bases in between. Germline V gives CDR1 SGHTS, CDR2 YDEGEE. The CDR3 nucleotides read TGTGCCAGCAGCTTGGAAGCTAGCAATCAGCCCCAGCATTTT. Its translation: CASSLEASNQPQHF.

This chain connects TRBV6-6 to TRBJ2-7; D is unresolved. Per the germline V gene, CDR1 is MNHNY and CDR2 is SVGAGI (reference sequence). CDR3 length: 16 amino acids. Trimming cost V 0 bases and J 3 bases, with 15 bases left between them. CDR3 coding DNA: TGTGCCAGCAGTTACTCCGGCATAACAGTAGACTACGAGCAGTACTTC. It translates to CASSYSGITVDYEQYF.

This chain uses TRBV11-2 with TRBJ2-7; tentative D call: TRBD2 (5 bases). From germline, CDR1 is SGHAT and CDR2 FQNNGV. Deletions cut 3 bases from V and 2 bases from J, with 14 bases between. This CDR3 spans 15 amino acids. CDR3 bases: TGTGCCAGCAGCTTCGGACTCGGTGAGACCTACGAGCAGTACTTC. Protein product: CASSFGLGETYEQYF.

The chain recombines TRBV19 with TRBJ1-5; no firm D call. The CDR3 has 13 residues. V lost 5 bases, J lost 5 bases, and 10 bases lay in between. Germline values: CDR1 LNHDA, CDR2 SQIVND (reference sequence). Here the CDR3 reads CASSPQSDQPQHF. Written as DNA, the CDR3 is TGTGCCAGTAGTCCGCAGAGCGATCAGCCCCAGCATTTT.

This clone was recorded once. The genes are TRBV5-1 and TRBJ1-3; D is ambiguous. From germline, CDR1 is SGHRS and CDR2 YFSETQ. The CDR3 sequence is 15 residues long. Trimming left V 0 bases short and J 2 bases short, with 9 bases between. The CDR3 coding sequence is TGCGCCAGCAGCTTGGTGGCGGATACTGGAAACACCATATATTTT. Protein: CASSLVADTGNTIYF.